Following are 15 T cell receptor beta chains from one sample sequenced in a study of blood T cell repertoires in COVID-19. Libraries were prepared by immunoSEQ multiplex PCR; TCRdb keeps only in-frame clonotypes and omits some of them. This sample has around 190,000 clones, with around 90% found just once. The sample consisted of PBMCs or T cells enriched from blood (not recorded which). All receptors derive from a man aged 18 to 30 with acute COVID-19.

The chain uses TRBV9 and TRBJ2-7; 9 bases align to TRBD1. Trimming at V came to 3 bases and at J to 2 bases, leaving 6 bases not matched to a gene. The CDR3 consists of 15 residues. Per the germline V gene, CDR1 is SGDLS and CDR2 is YYNGEE. The chain's CDR3 is CASSADRGDPYEQYF. The CDR3, as DNA: TGTGCCAGCAGCGCCGACAGGGGGGACCCCTACGAGCAGTACTTC.

V is TRBV11-3 and J is TRBJ1-2; TRBD1 might be the D (6 bases). This CDR3 has 13 residues. Looked up from germline, CDR1 is SGHNT and CDR2 is YENEEA. Trimming cost V 5 bases and J 5 bases, with 12 bases left between them. The CDR3 sequence: CASSGGQKYGYTF. CDR3 coding DNA: TGTGCCAGCAGCGGCGGACAGAAGTATGGCTACACCTTC.

This rearrangement joins TRBV19 to TRBJ1-1; tentatively, D is TRBD1 (6 bases). CDR1 is LNHDA and CDR2 is SQIVND in the germline V gene (reference sequence). The length of the CDR3 is 13 residues. V was cut by 7 bases and J by 6 bases, with 15 bases left in between. The CDR3 nucleotides are TGTGCCAGTAAGGCAGGGGACGTAGCTGAAGCTTTCTTT. As protein: CASKAGDVAEAFF.

This clone showed up just once. V gene TRBV24-1 combines with J gene TRBJ2-1, with 15 bases fitting TRBD2. The length of the CDR3 is 20 residues. CDR1 is KGHDR, CDR2 SFDVKD, per germline. Germline trimming cut 3 bases from V and 2 bases from J; bases unmatched to any gene: 10. The CDR3 is CATSDPGLAGGPAPYNEQFF. In nucleotides, the CDR3 is TGTGCCACCAGTGATCCGGGACTAGCGGGAGGCCCTGCTCCCTACAATGAGCAGTTCTTC.

The chain couples TRBV18 to TRBJ2-3; 9 bases map to TRBD1. In germline, CDR1 is KGHSH, CDR2 LQKENI. The ends lost 3 bases at V and 4 bases at J; junction bases unmatched: 5. The CDR3 loop spans 15 amino acids. The CDR3 DNA reads TGTGCCAGCTCACCTGAACAGGGGGCTTCAGATACGCAGTATTTT. Protein sequence: CASSPEQGASDTQYF.

The gene calls are TRBV18 and TRBJ1-1, with a possible D match to TRBD1 (6 bases). V lost 3 bases to trimming and J lost 3 bases, with 14 bases between them. This CDR3 contains 15 residues. Germline V gene sequence: CDR1 KGHSH, CDR2 LQKENI. CDR3 residues: CASSPPGRGDTEAFF. Here the CDR3 DNA reads TGTGCCAGCTCACCCCCCGGCAGGGGAGACACTGAAGCTTTCTTT.

The gene calls are TRBV6-5 and TRBJ2-3, with D possibly being TRBD1 (5 bases). CDR1 is MNHEY and CDR2 is SVGAGI in the germline V gene. CDR3 length: 11 amino acids. Trimming took 8 bases from V and 6 from J, leaving 9 bases between them. CDR3 nucleotides: TGTGCCAGCGGGTACAGGGATACGCAGTATTTT. It translates to CASGYRDTQYF.

J is TRBJ2-1 and V is TRBV4-1; TRBD2 agrees at 8 bases. The V segment lost 0 bases and the J segment 4 bases; nucleotides outside the gene matches: 2. The CDR3 sequence is 15 residues long. Germline V gene lookup returns CDR1 MGHRA and CDR2 YSYEKL. DNA of the CDR3: TGCGCCAGCAGCCAAGAGGTAGCGGGGTACAATGAGCAGTTCTTC. Its translation is CASSQEVAGYNEQFF.

The chain is built from TRBV4-2 and TRBJ2-7; D perhaps matches TRBD2 (6 bases). Germline V CDR1 and CDR2: LGHNA, YNFKEQ. Trimming stripped 0 bases from V and 0 bases from J, with 12 bases between. The length of the CDR3 is 16 residues. As DNA, the CDR3 is TGTGCCAGCAGCCAAGAGGGTAGCGGATCCTCCTACGAGCAGTACTTC. Protein sequence: CASSQEGSGSSYEQYF.

The chain's CDR3 is CASRRTSGRSSEQFF. The DNA for the CDR3 is TGTGCCAGCAGAAGAACTAGCGGGAGGAGTAGTGAGCAGTTCTTC. This rearrangement joins TRBV7-3 to TRBJ2-1; 12 bases agree with TRBD2. Germline V gene lookup returns CDR1 SGHTA and CDR2 FQGTGA. This CDR3 is built from 15 residues. The junction had 9 bases not matched to a gene; V was cut back by 6 bases and J by 9 bases.

This clone was seen a few times. The chain has TRBV14 and TRBJ1-1; no firm D call. CDR1 is SGHDN and CDR2 is FVKESK in the germline V gene. Trimming cost V 4 bases and J 8 bases, with 14 bases left between them. The CDR3 is 13 amino acids. The CDR3 bases are TGTGCCAGCAGCCCGAGCGCCGGATCCGAAGCTTTCTTT. Its protein product is CASSPSAGSEAFF. Drawing the rest from reference TRBV14 and TRBJ1-1, the complete variable domain is EAGVTQFPSHSVIEKGQTVTLRCDPISGHDNLYWYRRVMGKEIKFLLHFVKESKQDESGMPNNRFLAERTGGTYSTLKVQPAELEDSGVYFCASSPSAGSEAFFGQGTRLTVV.

The chain is built from TRBV2 and TRBJ1-5; possibly TRBD1 for D (5 bases). This CDR3 region has 14 residues. In germline, CDR1 is SNHLY, CDR2 FYNNEI. V was trimmed by 3 bases and J by 6 bases, leaving 12 bases between them. This CDR3 is CASSDGGRAQPQHF. Here the CDR3 DNA reads TGTGCCAGCAGTGACGGGGGGAGGGCTCAGCCCCAGCATTTT.

The chain recombines TRBV3-1 (or the pseudogene TRBV3-2) with TRBJ2-5, with 7 bases lining up with TRBD1. This CDR3 comprises 15 residues. Germline CDR1 LGHDT, CDR2 YNNKEL (reference sequence). V shed 0 bases, J shed 5 bases, and the junction held 6 bases outside the gene matches. The CDR3 region has the DNA TGTGCCAGCAGCCAAGAGACAGGGCGGTGGGAGACCCAGTACTTC. Translated, it gives CASSQETGRWETQYF.

The chain is built from TRBV27 and TRBJ2-7, with 9 nucleotides matching TRBD1. This CDR3 comprises 14 residues. CDR1 and CDR2 from the germline V gene are MNHEY and SMNVEV (reference sequence). Trimming at V came to 4 bases and at J to 5 bases, leaving 6 bases not matched to a gene. The CDR3 spells CASSSRQGDDEQYF. Here the CDR3 DNA reads TGTGCCAGCAGTTCGCGACAGGGGGACGACGAGCAGTACTTC.

This clone was counted once. The chain links TRBV7-9 to TRBJ2-7; D is ambiguous. Trimming shortened V by 0 bases and J by 5 bases, and 8 bases separated the two germline ends. Germline assignment: CDR1 SEHNR and CDR2 FQNEAQ (reference sequence). This CDR3 spans 13 amino acids. The CDR3 region is CASSLASGNEQYF. In nucleotides, the CDR3 is TGTGCCAGCAGCTTAGCGTCAGGAAACGAGCAGTACTTC.